The rows below give T cell receptor beta chains drawn from one sample of a study of T cell responses to AZD1222 COVID-19 vaccine. The table came from immunoSEQ multiplex PCR; TCRdb's copy has only in-frame clones and leaves some out. Seen here are 95,000 to 130,000 clones, roughly nine tenths observed once, and the top ten hold 1.6%. The sequencing here drew on peripheral blood, taken 28 days after the second AZD1222 dose. The source is an adult who received the AZD1222 COVID-19 vaccine. Both conserved end residues are part of each CDR3. The D gene is left open where the match is weak. Clone size is stated in some rows and not others, as once, few, many or a class when expanded.

V,J,size,D,CDR3,DNA
TRBV27,TRBJ1-1,NA,NA,CASSDGVYTEAFF,TGTGCCAGCAGCGACGGGGTTTACACTGAAGCTTTCTTT
TRBV15,TRBJ2-7,once,TRBD1,CATSTGTGISTEQYF,TGTGCCACCAGCACGGGGACAGGGATCTCTACCGAGCAGTACTTC
TRBV6-5,TRBJ1-1,NA,NA,CASYNAMSTEAFF,TGTGCCAGCTACAACGCCATGTCCACTGAAGCTTTCTTT
TRBV7-3,TRBJ1-2,few,NA,CASSLAGGLGGYTF,TGTGCCAGCAGCCTAGCCGGGGGGCTGGGCGGCTACACCTTC
TRBV20-1,TRBJ2-7,NA,NA,CSAPGRGEQYF,TGCAGTGCCCCCGGGCGGGGCGAGCAGTACTTC
TRBV2,TRBJ1-2,NA,NA,CASSGTTPYGYTF,TGTGCCAGCAGTGGGACGACTCCATATGGCTACACCTTC
TRBV6-5,TRBJ2-1,few,NA,CASSYMAGRSNNEQFF,TGTGCCAGCAGTTACATGGCGGGAAGATCGAACAATGAGCAGTTCTTC
TRBV5-8,TRBJ2-7,NA,NA,CASSLDVSAQYF,TGTGCCAGCAGCTTGGATGTCAGCGCGCAGTACTTC
TRBV6-5,TRBJ2-3,NA,NA,CASSLSGESTDTQYF,TGTGCCAGCAGTCTTAGCGGAGAAAGCACAGATACGCAGTATTTT
TRBV5-8,TRBJ1-2,NA,TRBD1,CASSRDRNYGYTF,TGTGCCAGCAGTCGGGACAGGAACTATGGCTACACCTTC
TRBV27,TRBJ2-7,NA,TRBD2,CASSLNRVELAGTYEQYF,TGTGCCAGCAGTTTAAACAGGGTCGAGTTAGCGGGGACCTACGAGCAGTACTTC
TRBV2,TRBJ2-1,NA,NA,CASMVQEFDEQFF,TGTGCCAGCATGGTACAGGAGTTTGATGAGCAGTTCTTC
TRBV30,TRBJ1-1,NA,NA,CAWSNGGLHTEAFF,TGTGCCTGGAGTAACGGGGGGCTGCACACTGAAGCTTTCTTT
TRBV4-1,TRBJ1-1,NA,NA,CASSPTIQKSMNTEAFF,TGCGCCAGCAGCCCTACGATCCAAAAGAGTATGAACACTGAAGCTTTCTTT
TRBV27,TRBJ1-3,NA,TRBD1,CASLDRGRNTIYF,TGTGCCAGCTTGGACAGGGGAAGAAACACCATATATTTT
TRBV28,TRBJ1-5,NA,TRBD1,CASSTGQSFNQPQHF,TGTGCCAGCAGTACGGGACAGTCGTTTAATCAGCCCCAGCATTTT
TRBV6-5,TRBJ1-1,NA,NA,CASRYEGGNTEAFF,TGTGCCAGCAGGTACGAGGGGGGTAACACTGAAGCTTTCTTT
TRBV6-5,TRBJ1-4,NA,NA,CASSYTGTNEKLFF,TGTGCCAGCAGTTACACCGGCACAAATGAAAAACTGTTTTTT
TRBV7-9,TRBJ1-1,NA,TRBD1,CASSPLGQVNTEAFF,TGTGCCAGCAGCCCATTGGGACAGGTGAACACTGAAGCTTTCTTT
TRBV5-1,TRBJ2-2,NA,NA,CASNINTGELFF,TGCGCCAGCAACATAAACACCGGGGAGCTGTTTTTT
TRBV7-9,TRBJ2-1,NA,TRBD2,CASSLSGRANEQFF,TGTGCCAGCAGCTTAAGCGGGAGGGCAAATGAGCAGTTCTTC
TRBV2,TRBJ2-7,NA,TRBD2,CASDMAGVSSYEQYF,TGTGCCAGCGATATGGCGGGAGTGAGCTCCTACGAGCAGTACTTC
TRBV28,TRBJ1-5,NA,NA,CAAGGKNQPQHF,TGTGCCGCTGGGGGGAAAAATCAGCCCCAGCATTTT
TRBV5-4,TRBJ2-2,NA,NA,CASSLAQDPNTGELFF,TGTGCCAGCAGCTTGGCCCAGGACCCGAACACCGGGGAGCTGTTTTTT
TRBV19,TRBJ2-7,once,NA,CASSMSGESSYEQYF,TGTGCCAGTAGTATGAGTGGCGAAAGCTCCTACGAGCAGTACTTC
TRBV7-3,TRBJ2-2,NA,NA,CASSLIPPGTGELFF,TGTGCCAGCAGCCTCATTCCCCCTGGCACCGGGGAGCTGTTTTTT
TRBV12-5,TRBJ1-2,once,TRBD1,CASGLVRGQTFKGGYTF,TGTGCTAGTGGTTTGGTACGGGGACAGACCTTCAAAGGGGGCTACACCTTC
TRBV2,TRBJ1-2,NA,TRBD1,CATLQGAGYGYTF,TGTGCCACTCTACAGGGGGCAGGTTATGGCTACACCTTC
TRBV6-1,TRBJ2-7,NA,TRBD2,CASSDAGVYSGRTRSYEQYF,TGTGCCAGCAGTGACGCCGGAGTTTATAGCGGGAGGACCCGCTCCTACGAGCAGTACTTC
TRBV5-5,TRBJ1-2,NA,NA,CASSLDPSSVYGYTF,TGTGCCAGCAGCTTGGACCCCAGTTCAGTCTATGGCTACACCTTC
TRBV7-6,TRBJ2-1,NA,NA,CASSLAVGGIYNEQFF,TGTGCCAGCAGCTTAGCGGTGGGGGGTATTTACAATGAGCAGTTCTTC
TRBV9,TRBJ2-7,NA,TRBD2,CASSQVSGSDEQYF,TGTGCCAGCAGCCAAGTCAGCGGGAGTGACGAGCAGTACTTC
TRBV5-4,TRBJ2-3,NA,TRBD2,CASSLGLAGWDTQYF,TGTGCCAGCAGCCTTGGGCTAGCGGGATGGGATACGCAGTATTTT
TRBV20-1,TRBJ2-7,NA,NA,CSASMSGGAYEQYF,TGCAGTGCTAGTATGTCGGGCGGGGCCTACGAGCAGTACTTC
TRBV28,TRBJ1-1,once,TRBD1,CASSSPGQPNTEAFF,TGTGCCAGCAGTTCTCCGGGACAGCCTAACACTGAAGCTTTCTTT
TRBV6-2/TRBV6-3,TRBJ1-2,once,NA,CASSTAGLGRPVIGYTF,TGTGCCAGCAGTACCGCGGGGTTGGGGAGACCCGTTATCGGCTACACCTTC
TRBV10-3,TRBJ2-1,NA,TRBD2,CATHTSGDYNEQFF,TGTGCCACGCATACTAGCGGGGATTACAATGAGCAGTTCTTC
TRBV10-2,TRBJ1-2,few,TRBD1,CASSGGTGPSEGYTF,TGCGCCAGCAGTGGGGGGACAGGGCCTTCGGAGGGCTACACCTTC
TRBV29-1,TRBJ1-1,NA,NA,CSVRFRDTEAFF,TGCAGCGTTCGATTTAGGGACACTGAAGCTTTCTTT
TRBV6-5,TRBJ2-2,NA,NA,CASSPNSGYTGELFF,TGTGCCAGCAGCCCCAATAGCGGTTACACCGGGGAGCTGTTTTTT
TRBV3-1/TRBV3-2,TRBJ1-2,NA,TRBD1,CASSQGTGENGYTF,TGTGCCAGCAGCCAAGGAACAGGGGAGAATGGCTACACCTTC
TRBV6-4,TRBJ2-1,few,NA,CASSDGRTDHNEQFF,TGTGCCAGCAGTGACGGTAGGACAGACCACAATGAGCAGTTCTTC
TRBV5-6,TRBJ1-2,once,NA,CASSFGQVAYGYTF,TGTGCCAGCAGCTTCGGGCAGGTCGCCTATGGCTACACCTTC
TRBV4-1,TRBJ2-1,NA,NA,CASSRTPSDQQFF,TGCGCCAGCAGCCGCACCCCCTCAGACCAGCAGTTCTTC